This T cell receptor beta chain came from a study of shared clonotypes between healthy human individuals. Per germline, CDR1 SGDLS and CDR2 YYNGEE. V gave up 2 bases and J gave up 9 bases, with 12 bases separating them. The CDR3 runs 13 residues. Repertoires were generated with immunoSEQ multiplex PCR, while TCRdb's copy carries only in-frame clones and drops some. The profile covers fewer than 1 million clones, with 90% to 98% appearing a single time and around 0.21% taken by the ten largest. CD8 cells regarded as naive lacked CD45RO, were positively chosen for CCR7, and omitted terminally differentiated effector memory CD45RA+ cells.

This receptor was obtained from a man aged 25 to 40 in good health. Sequences were obtained from naive CD8+ T cells sorted from blood. J is TRBJ2-1 and V is TRBV9; perhaps TRBD1 as D (5 bases). Here the CDR3 DNA reads TGTGCCAGCAGCGTTTCGTTAGGGGTTGAGCAGTTCTTC. Protein: CASSVSLGVEQFF. Full variable domain (remainder filled in from reference TRBV9 and TRBJ2-1): DSGVTQTPKHLITATGQRVTLRCSPRSGDLSVYWYQQSLDQGLQFLIQYYNGEERAKGNILERFSAQQFPDLHSELNLSSLELGDSALYFCASSVSLGVEQFFGPGTRLTVL.